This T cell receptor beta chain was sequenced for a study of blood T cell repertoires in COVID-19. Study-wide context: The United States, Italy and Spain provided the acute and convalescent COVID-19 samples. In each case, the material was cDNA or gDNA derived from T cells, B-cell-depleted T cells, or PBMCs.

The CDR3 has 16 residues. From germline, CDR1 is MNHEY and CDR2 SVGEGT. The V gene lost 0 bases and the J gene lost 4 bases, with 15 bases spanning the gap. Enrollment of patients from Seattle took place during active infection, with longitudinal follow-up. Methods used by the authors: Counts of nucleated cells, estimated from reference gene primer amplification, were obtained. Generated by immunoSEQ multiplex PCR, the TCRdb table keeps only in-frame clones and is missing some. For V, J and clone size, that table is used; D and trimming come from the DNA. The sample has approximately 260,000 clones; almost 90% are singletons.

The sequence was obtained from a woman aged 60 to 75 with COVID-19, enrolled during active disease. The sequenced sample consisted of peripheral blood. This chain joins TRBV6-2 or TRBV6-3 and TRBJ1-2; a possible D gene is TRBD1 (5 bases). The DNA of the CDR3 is TGTGCCAGCAGTTACTCGATATCCAGGGCCGCCTATGGCTACACCTTC. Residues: CASSYSISRAAYGYTF.